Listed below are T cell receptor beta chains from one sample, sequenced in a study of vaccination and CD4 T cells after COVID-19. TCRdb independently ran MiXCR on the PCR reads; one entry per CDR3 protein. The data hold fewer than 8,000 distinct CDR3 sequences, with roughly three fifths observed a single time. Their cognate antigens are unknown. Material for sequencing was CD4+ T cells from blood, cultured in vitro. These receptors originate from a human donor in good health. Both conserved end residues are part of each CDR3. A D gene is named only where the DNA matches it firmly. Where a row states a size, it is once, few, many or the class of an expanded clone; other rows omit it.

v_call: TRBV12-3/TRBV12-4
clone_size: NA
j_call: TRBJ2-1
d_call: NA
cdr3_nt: TGTGCCAGCAGGGTACAGGGTAGCTCCTACAATGAGCAGTTCTTC
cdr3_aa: CASRVQGSSYNEQFF

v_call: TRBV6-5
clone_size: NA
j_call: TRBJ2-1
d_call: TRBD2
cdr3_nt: TGTGCCAGCAGTTATTATCTAGCGGGTCACGATGAGCAGTTCTTC
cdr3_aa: CASSYYLAGHDEQFF

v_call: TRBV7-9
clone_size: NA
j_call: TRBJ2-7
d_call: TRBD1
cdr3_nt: TGTGCCAGCAGCTCCGTAGAGACAGGGTCCCCCTACGAGCAGTACTTC
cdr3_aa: CASSSVETGSPYEQYF

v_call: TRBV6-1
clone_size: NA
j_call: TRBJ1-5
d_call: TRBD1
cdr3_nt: TGTGCCAGCGACAGGGGACATAGCAATCAGCCCCAGCATTTT
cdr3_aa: CASDRGHSNQPQHF

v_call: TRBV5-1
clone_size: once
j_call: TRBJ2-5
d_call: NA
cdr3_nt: TGCGCCAGCAGCCGCGAAGGGGAGACCCAGTACTTC
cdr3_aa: CASSREGETQYF

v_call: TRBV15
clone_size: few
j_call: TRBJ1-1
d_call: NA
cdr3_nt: TGTGCCACCAGCAGAGCAGGCCCGGCTTTCACTGAAGCTTTCTTT
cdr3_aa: CATSRAGPAFTEAFF

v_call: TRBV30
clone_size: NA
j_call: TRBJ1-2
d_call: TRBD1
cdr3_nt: TGTGCCTGGACGCTCGGGACAGGGGACAACTATGGCTACACCTTC
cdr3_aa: CAWTLGTGDNYGYTF

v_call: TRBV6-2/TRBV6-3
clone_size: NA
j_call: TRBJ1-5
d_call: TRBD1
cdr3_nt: TGTGCCAGCAGTAAGGGACAGATCCCTCTACCTCCCGGTAATCAGCCCCAGCATTTT
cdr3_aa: CASSKGQIPLPPGNQPQHF

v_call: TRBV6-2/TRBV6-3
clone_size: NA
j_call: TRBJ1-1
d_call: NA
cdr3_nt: TGTGCCAGCAGTAACACTACAACCGTCTCTGAAGCTTTCTTT
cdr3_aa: CASSNTTTVSEAFF

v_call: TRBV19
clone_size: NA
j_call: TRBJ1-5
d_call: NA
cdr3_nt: TGTGCCAGTAGTACCTGGGATGGGGGTCAGCCCCAGCATTTT
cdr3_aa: CASSTWDGGQPQHF

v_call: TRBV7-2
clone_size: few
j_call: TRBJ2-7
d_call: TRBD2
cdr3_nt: TGTGCCAGCAGCATAACTAGCGGGGGTAATTACGAGCAGTACTTC
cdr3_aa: CASSITSGGNYEQYF

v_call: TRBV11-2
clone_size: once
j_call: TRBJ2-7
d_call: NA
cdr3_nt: TGTGCCAGCAGCTACCGCCAGGGAGCTAACTCCTACGAGCAGTACTTC
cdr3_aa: CASSYRQGANSYEQYF

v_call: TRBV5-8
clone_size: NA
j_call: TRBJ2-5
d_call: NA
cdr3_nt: TGTGCCAGCAGCTCCGATACACTAAGCCAGTACTTC
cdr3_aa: CASSSDTLSQYF

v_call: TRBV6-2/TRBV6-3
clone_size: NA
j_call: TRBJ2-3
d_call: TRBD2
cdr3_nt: TGTGCCAGCAGCCCCGCGGGGGGGCGGGGTACGCAGTATTTT
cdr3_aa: CASSPAGGRGTQYF

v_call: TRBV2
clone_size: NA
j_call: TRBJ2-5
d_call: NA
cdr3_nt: TGTGCCAGCAGCCAGGCAGAGACCCAGTACTTC
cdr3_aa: CASSQAETQYF

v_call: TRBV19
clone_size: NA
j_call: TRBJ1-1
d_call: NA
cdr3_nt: TGTGCCAGTAGAAAGACGGATCGTGGCACTGAAGCTTTCTTT
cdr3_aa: CASRKTDRGTEAFF

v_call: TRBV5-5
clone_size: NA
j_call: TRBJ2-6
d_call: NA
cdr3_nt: TGTGCCAGCAGCTTGCAGTCTACCCTCCAATCTGGGGCCAACGTCCTGACTTTC
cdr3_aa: CASSLQSTLQSGANVLTF

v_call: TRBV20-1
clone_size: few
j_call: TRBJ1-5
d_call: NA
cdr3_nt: TGCAGTGTCAGGCAGAGTAATCAGCCCCAGCATTTT
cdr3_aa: CSVRQSNQPQHF

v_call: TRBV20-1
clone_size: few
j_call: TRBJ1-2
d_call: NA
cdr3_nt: TGCAGTGCTAGAGATAGCGGGGGCGGGGACTATGGCTACACCTTC
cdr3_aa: CSARDSGGGDYGYTF

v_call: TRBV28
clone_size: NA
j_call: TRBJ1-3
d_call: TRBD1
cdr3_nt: TGTGCCAGCAGTATTTGGACAGGGACGTCAGGAAACACCATATATTTT
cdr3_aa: CASSIWTGTSGNTIYF

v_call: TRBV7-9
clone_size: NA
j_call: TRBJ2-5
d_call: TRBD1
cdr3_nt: TGTGCCAGCAGCATTGGGACAGACCAAGAGACCCAGTACTTC
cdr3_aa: CASSIGTDQETQYF

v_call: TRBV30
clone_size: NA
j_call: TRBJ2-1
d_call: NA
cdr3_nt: TGTGCCTGGAGGAAGGGAATAGCGCCCTCCTACAATGAGCAGTTCTTC
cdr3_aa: CAWRKGIAPSYNEQFF

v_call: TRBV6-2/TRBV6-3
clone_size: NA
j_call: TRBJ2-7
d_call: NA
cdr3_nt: TGTGCCAGCAGTTACTCAGGAGTGGACTACGAGCAGTACTTC
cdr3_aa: CASSYSGVDYEQYF

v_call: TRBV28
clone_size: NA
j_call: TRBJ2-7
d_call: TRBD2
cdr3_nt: TGTGCCAGCAGTTTGAGGGCGGGGGGCCCGAACGAGCAGTACTTC
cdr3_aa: CASSLRAGGPNEQYF

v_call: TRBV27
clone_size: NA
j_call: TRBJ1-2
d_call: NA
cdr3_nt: TGTGCCAGCAGTTTACAGGGGCAACAGATCGATGGCTACACCTTC
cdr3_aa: CASSLQGQQIDGYTF

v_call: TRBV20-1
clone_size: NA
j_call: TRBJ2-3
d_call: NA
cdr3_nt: TGCAGTGCCCCCGAGAGCGGGAGCACAGATACGCAGTATTTT
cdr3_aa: CSAPESGSTDTQYF

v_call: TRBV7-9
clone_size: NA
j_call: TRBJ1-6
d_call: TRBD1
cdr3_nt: TGTGCCAGCAGCTTAGAGAGGGGGCGCAGGAATTCACCCCTCCACTTT
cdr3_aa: CASSLERGRRNSPLHF

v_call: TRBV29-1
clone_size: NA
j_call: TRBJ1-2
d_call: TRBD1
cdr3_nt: TGCAGCGGGGGAGAAGGACAGGGCTATGGCTACACCTTC
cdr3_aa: CSGGEGQGYGYTF

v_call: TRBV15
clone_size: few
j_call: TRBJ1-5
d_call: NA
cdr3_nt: TGTGCCACCAGCAGAGATTGGGGCAGGCAGGAGCCCCAGCATTTT
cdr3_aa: CATSRDWGRQEPQHF

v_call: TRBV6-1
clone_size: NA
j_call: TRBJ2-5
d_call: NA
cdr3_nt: TGTGCCAGCAGGCCAGGGGGGGTCGGGGAGACCCAGTACTTC
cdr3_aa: CASRPGGVGETQYF

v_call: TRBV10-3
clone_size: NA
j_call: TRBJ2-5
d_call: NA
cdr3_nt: TGTGCCATCTATTCGGTAAGACAGGCGACCCAGTACTTC
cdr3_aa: CAIYSVRQATQYF

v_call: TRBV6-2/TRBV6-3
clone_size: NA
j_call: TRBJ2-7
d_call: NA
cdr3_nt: TGTGCCAGCAGTTATCAGCCCTCCCGCGACGAGCAGTACTTC
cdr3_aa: CASSYQPSRDEQYF

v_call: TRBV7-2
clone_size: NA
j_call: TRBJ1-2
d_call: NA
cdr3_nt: TGTGCCAGCAGCTTAGTAGCAGAATCTAACTATGGCTACACCTTC
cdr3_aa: CASSLVAESNYGYTF

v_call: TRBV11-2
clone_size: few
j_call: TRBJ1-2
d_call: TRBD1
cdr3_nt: TGTGCCAGCAGCTTAGCGGGGTGGACAGGGATTTGGGGCTACACCTTC
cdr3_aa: CASSLAGWTGIWGYTF

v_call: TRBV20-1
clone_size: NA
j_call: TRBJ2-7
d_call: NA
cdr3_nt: TGCAGTGCTAGCCCCCTAATCAACTACGAGCAGTACTTC
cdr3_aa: CSASPLINYEQYF

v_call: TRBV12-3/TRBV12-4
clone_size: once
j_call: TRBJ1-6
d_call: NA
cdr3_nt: TGTGCCAGCAGTTTAGGTGGGGACTCACCCCTCCACTTT
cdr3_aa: CASSLGGDSPLHF

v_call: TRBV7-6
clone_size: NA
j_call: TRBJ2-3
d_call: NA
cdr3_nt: TGTGCCAGCAGCCCACCAGACAGTTTCCCAGATACGCAGTATTTT
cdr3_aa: CASSPPDSFPDTQYF

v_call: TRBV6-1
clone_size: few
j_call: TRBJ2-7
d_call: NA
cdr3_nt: TGTGCCAGCAGGGACTTAGCCTACGAGCAGTACTTC
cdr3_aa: CASRDLAYEQYF

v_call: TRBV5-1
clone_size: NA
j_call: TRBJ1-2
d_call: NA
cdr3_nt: TGCGCCAGCAGCCAGGACAGAGCTAACTATGGCTACACCTTC
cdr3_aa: CASSQDRANYGYTF

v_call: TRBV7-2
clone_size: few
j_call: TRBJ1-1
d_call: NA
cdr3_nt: TGTGCCAGCAGCTCCAACTTGATGAACACTGAAGCTTTCTTT
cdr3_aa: CASSSNLMNTEAFF

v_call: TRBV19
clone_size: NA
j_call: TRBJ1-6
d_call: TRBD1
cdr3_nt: TGTGCCAGTAGGGAACAGGGGGCACAGAATTCACCCCTCCACTTT
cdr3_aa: CASREQGAQNSPLHF

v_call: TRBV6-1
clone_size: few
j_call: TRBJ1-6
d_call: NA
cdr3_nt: TGTGCCAGCAGTGAAATGGCTCGGGGGTCACCCCTCCACTTT
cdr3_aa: CASSEMARGSPLHF

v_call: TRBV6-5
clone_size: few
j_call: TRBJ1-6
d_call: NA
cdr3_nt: TGTGCCAGCAGTTACGCGCAGGGGCGTTCACCCCTCCACTTT
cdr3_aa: CASSYAQGRSPLHF